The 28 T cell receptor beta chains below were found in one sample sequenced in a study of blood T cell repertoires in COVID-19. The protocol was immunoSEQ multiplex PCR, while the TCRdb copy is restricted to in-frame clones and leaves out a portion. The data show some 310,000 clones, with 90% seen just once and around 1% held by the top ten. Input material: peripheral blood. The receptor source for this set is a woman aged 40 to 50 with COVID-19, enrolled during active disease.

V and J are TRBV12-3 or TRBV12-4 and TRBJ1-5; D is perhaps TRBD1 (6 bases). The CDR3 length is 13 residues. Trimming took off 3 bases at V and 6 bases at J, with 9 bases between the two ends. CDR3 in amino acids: CASSFWGRQPQHF. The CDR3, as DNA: TGTGCCAGCAGTTTTTGGGGGCGTCAGCCCCAGCATTTT.

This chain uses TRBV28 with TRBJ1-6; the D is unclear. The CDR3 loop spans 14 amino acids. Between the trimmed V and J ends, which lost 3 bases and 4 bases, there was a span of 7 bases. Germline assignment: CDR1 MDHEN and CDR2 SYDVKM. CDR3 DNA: TGTGCCAGCAGTTTTCCGCAGTATAATTCACCCCTCCACTTT. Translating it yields CASSFPQYNSPLHF.

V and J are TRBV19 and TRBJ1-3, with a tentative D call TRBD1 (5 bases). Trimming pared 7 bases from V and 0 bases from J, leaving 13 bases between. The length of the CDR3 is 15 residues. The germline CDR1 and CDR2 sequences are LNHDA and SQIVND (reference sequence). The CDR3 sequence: CASTRGWTSGNTIYF. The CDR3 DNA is TGTGCCAGTACCCGGGGGTGGACCTCTGGAAACACCATATATTTT.

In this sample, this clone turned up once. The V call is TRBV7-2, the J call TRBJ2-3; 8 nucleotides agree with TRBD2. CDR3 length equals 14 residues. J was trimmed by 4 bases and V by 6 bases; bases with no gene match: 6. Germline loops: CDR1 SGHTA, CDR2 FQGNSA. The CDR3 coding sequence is TGTGCCAGCAGACCCTCACTAGCGGCAGATACGCAGTATTTT. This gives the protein CASRPSLAADTQYF.

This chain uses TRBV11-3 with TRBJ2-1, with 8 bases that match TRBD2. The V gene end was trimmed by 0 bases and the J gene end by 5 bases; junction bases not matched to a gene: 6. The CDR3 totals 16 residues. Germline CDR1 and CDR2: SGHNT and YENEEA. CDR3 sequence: CASSLDNRGGNNEQFF. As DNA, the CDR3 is TGTGCCAGCAGCTTAGATAATCGGGGGGGCAACAATGAGCAGTTCTTC. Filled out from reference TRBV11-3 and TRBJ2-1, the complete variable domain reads EAGVVQSPRYKIIEKKQPVAFWCNPISGHNTLYWYLQNLGQGPELLIRYENEEAVDDSQLPKDRFSAERLKGVDSTLKIQPAELGDSAVYLCASSLDNRGGNNEQFFGPGTRLTVL.

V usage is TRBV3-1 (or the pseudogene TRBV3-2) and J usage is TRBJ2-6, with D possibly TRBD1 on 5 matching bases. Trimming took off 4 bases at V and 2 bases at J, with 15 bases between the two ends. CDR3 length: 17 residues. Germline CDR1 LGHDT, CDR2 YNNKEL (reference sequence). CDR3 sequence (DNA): TGTGCCAGCAGCCCCCCCTGGGGCGCCCCTGGGGCCAACGTCCTGACTTTC. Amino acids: CASSPPWGAPGANVLTF.

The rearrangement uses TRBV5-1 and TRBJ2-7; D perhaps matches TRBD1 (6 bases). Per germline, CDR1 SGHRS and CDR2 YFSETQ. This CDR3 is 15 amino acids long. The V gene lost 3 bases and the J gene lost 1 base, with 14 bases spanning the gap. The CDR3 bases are TGCGCCAGCAGCTCCCTAGTAGGACAGTCCTACGAGCAGTACTTC. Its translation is CASSSLVGQSYEQYF. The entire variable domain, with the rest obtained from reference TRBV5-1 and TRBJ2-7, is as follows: KAGVTQTPRYLIKTRGQQVTLSCSPISGHRSVSWYQQTPGQGLQFLFEYFSETQRNKGNFPGRFSGRQFSNSRSEMNVSTLELGDSALYLCASSSLVGQSYEQYFGPGTRLTVT.

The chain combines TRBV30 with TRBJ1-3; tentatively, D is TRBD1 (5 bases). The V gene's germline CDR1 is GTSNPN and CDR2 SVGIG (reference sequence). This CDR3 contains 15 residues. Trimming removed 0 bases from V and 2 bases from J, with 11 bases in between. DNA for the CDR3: TGTGCCTGGAGTGTACGGGGGGGGGCTGGAAACACCATATATTTT. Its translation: CAWSVRGGAGNTIYF.

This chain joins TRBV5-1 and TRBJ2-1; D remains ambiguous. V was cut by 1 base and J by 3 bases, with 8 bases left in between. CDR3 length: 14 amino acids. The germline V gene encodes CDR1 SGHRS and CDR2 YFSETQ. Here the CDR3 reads CASSLIGDYNEQFF. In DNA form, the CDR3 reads TGCGCCAGCAGCTTGATAGGAGACTACAATGAGCAGTTCTTC.

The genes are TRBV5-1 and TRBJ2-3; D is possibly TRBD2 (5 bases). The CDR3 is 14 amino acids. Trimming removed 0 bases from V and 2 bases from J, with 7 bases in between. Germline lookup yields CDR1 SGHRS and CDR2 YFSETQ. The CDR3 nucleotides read TGCGCCAGCAGCTTGGAGCGGAACACAGATACGCAGTATTTT. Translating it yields CASSLERNTDTQYF.

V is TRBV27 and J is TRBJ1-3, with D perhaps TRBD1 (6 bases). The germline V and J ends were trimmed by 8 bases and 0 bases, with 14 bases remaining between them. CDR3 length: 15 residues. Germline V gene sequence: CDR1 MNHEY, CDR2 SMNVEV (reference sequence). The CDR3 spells CASRGGSFSGNTIYF. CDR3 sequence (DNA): TGTGCCAGCCGGGGGGGCAGCTTCTCTGGAAACACCATATATTTT.

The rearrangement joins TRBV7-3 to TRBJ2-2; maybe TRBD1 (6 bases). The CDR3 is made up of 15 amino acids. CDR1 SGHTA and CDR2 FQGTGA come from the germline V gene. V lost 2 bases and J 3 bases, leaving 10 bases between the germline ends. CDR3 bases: TGTGCCAGCAGCTTATCACAGGGAGACACCGGGGAGCTGTTTTTT. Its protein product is CASSLSQGDTGELFF.

The CDR3 spells CASSLAGAGYGYTF. The CDR3 nucleotides are TGCGCCAGCAGCTTGGCCGGTGCCGGCTATGGCTACACCTTC. The rearrangement joins TRBV5-1 to TRBJ1-2, with no clear D. V lost 0 bases to trimming and J lost 4 bases, with 10 bases between them. Germline V CDR1 and CDR2: SGHRS, YFSETQ. This CDR3 comprises 14 residues.

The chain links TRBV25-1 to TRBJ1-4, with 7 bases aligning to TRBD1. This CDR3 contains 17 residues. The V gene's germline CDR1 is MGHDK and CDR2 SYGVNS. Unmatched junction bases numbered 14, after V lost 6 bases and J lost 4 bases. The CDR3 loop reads CASSTSSGQGGNEKLFF. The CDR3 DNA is TGTGCCAGCAGCACCTCATCCGGCCAGGGGGGTAATGAAAAACTGTTTTTT.

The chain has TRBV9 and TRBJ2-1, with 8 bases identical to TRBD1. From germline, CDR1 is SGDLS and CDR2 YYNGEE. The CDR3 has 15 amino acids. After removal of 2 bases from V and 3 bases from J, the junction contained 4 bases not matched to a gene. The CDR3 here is CASSVQGANYNEQFF. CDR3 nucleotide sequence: TGTGCCAGCAGCGTGCAGGGGGCTAACTACAATGAGCAGTTCTTC.

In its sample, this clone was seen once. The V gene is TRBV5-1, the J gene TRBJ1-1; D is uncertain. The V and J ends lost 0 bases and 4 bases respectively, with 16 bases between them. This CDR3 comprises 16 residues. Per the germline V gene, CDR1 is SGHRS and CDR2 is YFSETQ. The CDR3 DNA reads TGCGCCAGCAGCTTGGAATTTGGCGGCCTGAGCACTGAAGCTTTCTTT. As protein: CASSLEFGGLSTEAFF. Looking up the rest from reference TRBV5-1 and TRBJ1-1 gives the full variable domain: KAGVTQTPRYLIKTRGQQVTLSCSPISGHRSVSWYQQTPGQGLQFLFEYFSETQRNKGNFPGRFSGRQFSNSRSEMNVSTLELGDSALYLCASSLEFGGLSTEAFFGQGTRLTVV.

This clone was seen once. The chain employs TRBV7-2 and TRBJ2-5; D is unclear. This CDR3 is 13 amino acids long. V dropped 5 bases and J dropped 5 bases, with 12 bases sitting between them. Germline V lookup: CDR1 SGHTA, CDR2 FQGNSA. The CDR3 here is CASSLRGAETQYF. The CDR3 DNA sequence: TGTGCCAGCAGCCTCAGAGGCGCGGAGACCCAGTACTTC. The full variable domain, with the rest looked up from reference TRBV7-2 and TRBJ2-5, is GAGVSQSPSNKVTEKGKDVELRCDPISGHTALYWYRQSLGQGLEFLIYFQGNSAPDKSGLPSDRFSAERTGGSVSTLTIQRTQQEDSAVYLCASSLRGAETQYFGPGTRLLVL.

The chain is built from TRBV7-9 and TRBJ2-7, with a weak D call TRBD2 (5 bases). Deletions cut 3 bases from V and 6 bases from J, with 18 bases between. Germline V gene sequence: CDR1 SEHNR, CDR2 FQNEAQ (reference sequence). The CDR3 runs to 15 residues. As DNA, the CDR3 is TGTGCCAGCAGCTTGACCCCCCCCGTTCGGGGCGAGCAGTACTTC. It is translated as CASSLTPPVRGEQYF.

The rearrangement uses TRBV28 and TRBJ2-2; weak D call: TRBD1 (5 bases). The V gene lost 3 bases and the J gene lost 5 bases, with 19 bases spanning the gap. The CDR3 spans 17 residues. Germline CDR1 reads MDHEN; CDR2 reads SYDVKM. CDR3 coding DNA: TGTGCCAGCAGTTTTAGAAGGGGTTCCCTGGGGACCGGGGAGCTGTTTTTT. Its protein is CASSFRRGSLGTGELFF.

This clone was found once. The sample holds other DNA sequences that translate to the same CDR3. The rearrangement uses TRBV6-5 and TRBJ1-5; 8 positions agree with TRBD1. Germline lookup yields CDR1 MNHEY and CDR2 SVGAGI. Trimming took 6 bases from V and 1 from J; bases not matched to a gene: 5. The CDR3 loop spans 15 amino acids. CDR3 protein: CASSLDRASNQPQHF. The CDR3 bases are TGTGCCAGCAGCCTGGACAGGGCGAGCAATCAGCCCCAGCATTTT.

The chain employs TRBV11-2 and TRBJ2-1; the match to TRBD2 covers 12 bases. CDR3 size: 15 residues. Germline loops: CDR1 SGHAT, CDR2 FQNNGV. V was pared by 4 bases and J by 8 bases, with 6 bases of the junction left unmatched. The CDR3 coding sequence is TGTGCCAGCAGCTCGACTAGCGGGGGCTTGGATGAGCAGTTCTTC. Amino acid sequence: CASSSTSGGLDEQFF.

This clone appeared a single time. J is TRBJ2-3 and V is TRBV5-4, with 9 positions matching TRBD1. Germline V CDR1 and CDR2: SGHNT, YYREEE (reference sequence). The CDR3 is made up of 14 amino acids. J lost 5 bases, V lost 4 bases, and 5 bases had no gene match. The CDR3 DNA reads TGTGCCAGCAGCGTGGACAGGGGAGAAGATACGCAGTATTTT. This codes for CASSVDRGEDTQYF.

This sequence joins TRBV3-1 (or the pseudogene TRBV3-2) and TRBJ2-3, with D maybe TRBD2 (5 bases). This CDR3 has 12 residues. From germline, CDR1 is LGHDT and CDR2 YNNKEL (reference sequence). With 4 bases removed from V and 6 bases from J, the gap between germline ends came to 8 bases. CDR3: CASSRTGDTQYF. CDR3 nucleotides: TGTGCCAGCAGCCGAACGGGGGATACGCAGTATTTT.

This chain's CDR3 is CASSPNRASYNEQFF. DNA of the CDR3: TGTGCCAGCTCACCAAACAGGGCCTCCTACAATGAGCAGTTCTTC. This chain uses TRBV18 with TRBJ2-1; D possibly corresponds to TRBD1 (6 bases). Germline V lookup: CDR1 KGHSH, CDR2 LQKENI. The CDR3 consists of 15 residues. V was shortened by 2 bases and J by 0 bases, with 8 bases between the two germline ends.

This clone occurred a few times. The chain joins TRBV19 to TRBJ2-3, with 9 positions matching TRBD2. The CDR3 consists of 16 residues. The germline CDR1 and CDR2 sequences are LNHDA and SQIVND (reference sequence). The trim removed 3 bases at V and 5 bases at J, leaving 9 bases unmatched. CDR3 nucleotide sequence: TGTGCCAGTAGTATGATAGCGGGAGTAGGAGAAGATACGCAGTATTTT. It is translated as CASSMIAGVGEDTQYF.

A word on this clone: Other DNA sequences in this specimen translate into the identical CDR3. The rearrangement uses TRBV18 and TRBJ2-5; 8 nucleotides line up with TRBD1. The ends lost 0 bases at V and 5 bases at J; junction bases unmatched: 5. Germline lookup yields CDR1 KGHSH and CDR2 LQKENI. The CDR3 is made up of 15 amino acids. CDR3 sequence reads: CASSPPRGQEETQYF. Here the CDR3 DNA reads TGTGCCAGCTCACCACCTAGGGGACAGGAGGAGACCCAGTACTTC.

The CDR3 DNA reads TGTGCCAGCAGTGAATTCCCAGGGCAGGACCAATTCAATTCACCCCTCCACTTT. Protein: CASSEFPGQDQFNSPLHF. The rearrangement links TRBV2 to TRBJ1-6; a weak D match, TRBD1 (5 bases). The germline V and J ends were trimmed by 2 bases and 7 bases, with 21 bases remaining between them. In germline, CDR1 is SNHLY, CDR2 FYNNEI. The CDR3 is 18 amino acids.

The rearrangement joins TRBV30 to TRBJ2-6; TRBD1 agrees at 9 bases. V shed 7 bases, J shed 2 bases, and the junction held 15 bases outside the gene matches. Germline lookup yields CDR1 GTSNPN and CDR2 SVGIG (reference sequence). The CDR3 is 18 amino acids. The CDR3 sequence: CASSGTGSRWAGANVLTF. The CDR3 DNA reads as TGTGCCTCCTCGGGGACAGGGTCCAGATGGGCTGGGGCCAACGTCCTGACTTTC. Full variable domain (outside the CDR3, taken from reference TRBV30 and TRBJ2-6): SQTIHQWPATLVQPVGSPLSLECTVEGTSNPNLYWYRQAAGRGLQLLFYSVGIGQISSEVPQNLSASRPQDRQFILSSKKLLLSDSGFYLCASSGTGSRWAGANVLTFGAGSRLTVL.